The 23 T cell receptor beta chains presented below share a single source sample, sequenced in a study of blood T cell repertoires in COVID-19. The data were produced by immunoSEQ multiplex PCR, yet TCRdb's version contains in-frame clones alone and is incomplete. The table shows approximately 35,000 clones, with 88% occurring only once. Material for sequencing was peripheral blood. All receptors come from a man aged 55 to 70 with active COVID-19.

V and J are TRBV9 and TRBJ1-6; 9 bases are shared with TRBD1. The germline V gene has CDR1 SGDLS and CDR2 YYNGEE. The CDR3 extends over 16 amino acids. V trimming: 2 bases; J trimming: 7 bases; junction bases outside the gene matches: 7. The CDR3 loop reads CASSVTGGVRNSPLHF. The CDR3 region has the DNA TGTGCCAGCAGCGTCACAGGGGGCGTAAGGAATTCACCCCTCCACTTT. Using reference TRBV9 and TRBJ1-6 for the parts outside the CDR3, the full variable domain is DSGVTQTPKHLITATGQRVTLRCSPRSGDLSVYWYQQSLDQGLQFLIQYYNGEERAKGNILERFSAQQFPDLHSELNLSSLELGDSALYFCASSVTGGVRNSPLHFGNGTRLTVT.

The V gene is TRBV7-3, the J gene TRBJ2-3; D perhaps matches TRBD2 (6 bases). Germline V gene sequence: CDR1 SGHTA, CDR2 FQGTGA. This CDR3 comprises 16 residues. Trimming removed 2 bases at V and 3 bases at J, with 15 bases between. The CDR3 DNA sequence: TGTGCCAGCAGCTTAGGCGCGGGAACAGGAACAGATACGCAGTATTTT. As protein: CASSLGAGTGTDTQYF.

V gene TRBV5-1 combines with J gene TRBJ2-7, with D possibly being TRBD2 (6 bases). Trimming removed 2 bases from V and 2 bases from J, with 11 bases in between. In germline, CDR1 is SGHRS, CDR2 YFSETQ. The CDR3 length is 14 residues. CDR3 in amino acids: CASSLPGRAYEQYF. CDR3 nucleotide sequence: TGCGCCAGCAGCTTACCCGGGAGAGCCTACGAGCAGTACTTC.

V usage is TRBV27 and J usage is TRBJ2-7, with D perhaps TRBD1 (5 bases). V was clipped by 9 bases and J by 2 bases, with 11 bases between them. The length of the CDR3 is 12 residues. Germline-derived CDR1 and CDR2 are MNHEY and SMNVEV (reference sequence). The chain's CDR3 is CASQGAAYEQYF. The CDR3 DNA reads TGTGCCAGTCAAGGGGCAGCCTACGAGCAGTACTTC.

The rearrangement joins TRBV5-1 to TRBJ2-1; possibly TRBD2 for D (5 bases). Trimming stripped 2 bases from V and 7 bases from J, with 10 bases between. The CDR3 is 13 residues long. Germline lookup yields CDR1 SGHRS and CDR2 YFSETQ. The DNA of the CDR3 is TGCGCCAGCAGCTTTGGTTCGGGGAATGAGCAGTTCTTC. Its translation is CASSFGSGNEQFF. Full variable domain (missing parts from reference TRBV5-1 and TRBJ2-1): KAGVTQTPRYLIKTRGQQVTLSCSPISGHRSVSWYQQTPGQGLQFLFEYFSETQRNKGNFPGRFSGRQFSNSRSEMNVSTLELGDSALYLCASSFGSGNEQFFGPGTRLTVL.

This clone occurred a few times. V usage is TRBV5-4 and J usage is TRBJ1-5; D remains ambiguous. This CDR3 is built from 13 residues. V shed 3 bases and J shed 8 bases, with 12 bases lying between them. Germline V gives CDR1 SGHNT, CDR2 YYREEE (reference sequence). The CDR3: CASSSLPTEPQHF. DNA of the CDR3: TGTGCCAGCAGCTCCCTCCCCACTGAGCCCCAGCATTTT.

CDR3 amino acids: CASSRRGGDYEQYF. The DNA of the CDR3 is TGTGCCAGCAGCCGCAGGGGTGGGGACTACGAGCAGTACTTC. J is TRBJ2-7 and V is TRBV3-1 (or the pseudogene TRBV3-2); TRBD1 is a possible D gene (6 bases). Germline CDR1 and CDR2: LGHDT and YNNKEL (reference sequence). Trimming removed 4 bases from V and 3 bases from J, with 13 bases in between. CDR3 length equals 14 residues.

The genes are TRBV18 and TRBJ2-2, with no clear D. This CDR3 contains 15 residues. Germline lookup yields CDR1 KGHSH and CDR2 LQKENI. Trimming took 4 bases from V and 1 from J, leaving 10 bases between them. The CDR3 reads CASSRPTGNTGELFF. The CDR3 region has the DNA TGTGCCAGCTCACGCCCGACGGGGAACACCGGGGAGCTGTTTTTT.

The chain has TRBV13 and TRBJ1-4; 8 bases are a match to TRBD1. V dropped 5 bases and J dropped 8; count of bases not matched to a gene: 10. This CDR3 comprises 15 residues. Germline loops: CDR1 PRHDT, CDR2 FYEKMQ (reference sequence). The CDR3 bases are TGTGCCAGCAGCCCCCGGACAGGGCTGAAGGAAAAACTGTTTTTT. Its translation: CASSPRTGLKEKLFF.

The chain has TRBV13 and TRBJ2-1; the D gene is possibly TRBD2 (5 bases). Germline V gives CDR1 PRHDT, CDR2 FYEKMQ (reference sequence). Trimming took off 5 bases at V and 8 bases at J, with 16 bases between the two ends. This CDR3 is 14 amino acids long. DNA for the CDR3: TGTGCCAGCAGCCGGACGGCCGGGGTCCATGAGCAGTTCTTC. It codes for CASSRTAGVHEQFF.

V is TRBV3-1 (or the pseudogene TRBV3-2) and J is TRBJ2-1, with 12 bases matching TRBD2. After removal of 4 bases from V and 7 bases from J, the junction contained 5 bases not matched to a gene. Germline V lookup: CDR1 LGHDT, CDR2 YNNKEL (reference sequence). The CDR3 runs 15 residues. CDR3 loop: CASSLPSGRENEQFF. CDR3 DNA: TGTGCCAGCAGCCTTCCTAGCGGGAGGGAGAATGAGCAGTTCTTC.

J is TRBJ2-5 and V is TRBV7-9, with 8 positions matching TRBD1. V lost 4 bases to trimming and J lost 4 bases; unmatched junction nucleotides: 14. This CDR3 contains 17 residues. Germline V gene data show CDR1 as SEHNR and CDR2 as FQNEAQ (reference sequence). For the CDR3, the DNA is TGTGCCAGCAGCTCTACTTGGTCTGACAGGGGAAGAGAGACCCAGTACTTC. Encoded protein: CASSSTWSDRGRETQYF.

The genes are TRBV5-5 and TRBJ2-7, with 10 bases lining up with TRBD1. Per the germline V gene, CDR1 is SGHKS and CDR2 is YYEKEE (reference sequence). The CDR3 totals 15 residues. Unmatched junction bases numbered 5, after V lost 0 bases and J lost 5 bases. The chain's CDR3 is CASSLAGTGAHEQYF. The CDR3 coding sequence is TGTGCCAGCAGCTTGGCCGGGACAGGGGCCCACGAGCAGTACTTC. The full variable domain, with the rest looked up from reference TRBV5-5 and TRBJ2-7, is DAGVTQSPTHLIKTRGQQVTLRCSPISGHKSVSWYQQVLGQGPQFIFQYYEKEERGRGNFPDRFSARQFPNYSSELNVNALLLGDSALYLCASSLAGTGAHEQYFGPGTRLTVT.

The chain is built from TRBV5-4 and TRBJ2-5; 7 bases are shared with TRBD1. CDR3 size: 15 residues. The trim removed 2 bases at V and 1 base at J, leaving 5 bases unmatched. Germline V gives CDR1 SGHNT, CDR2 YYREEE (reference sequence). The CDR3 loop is CASSFGRGSQETQYF. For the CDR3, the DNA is TGTGCCAGCAGCTTTGGCAGGGGGAGCCAAGAGACCCAGTACTTC.

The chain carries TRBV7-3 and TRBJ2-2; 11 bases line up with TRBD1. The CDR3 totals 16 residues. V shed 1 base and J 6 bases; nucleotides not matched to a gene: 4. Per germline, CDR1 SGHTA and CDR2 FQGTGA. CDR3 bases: TGTGCCAGCAGCTTAATGGGACAGGGGGGCTCCGGGGAGCTGTTTTTT. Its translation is CASSLMGQGGSGELFF.

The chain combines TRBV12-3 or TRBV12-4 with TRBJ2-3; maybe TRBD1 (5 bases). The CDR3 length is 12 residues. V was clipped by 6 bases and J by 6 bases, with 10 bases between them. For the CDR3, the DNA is TGTGCCAGCAGAGTCTCAGGGGATACGCAGTATTTT. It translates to CASRVSGDTQYF.

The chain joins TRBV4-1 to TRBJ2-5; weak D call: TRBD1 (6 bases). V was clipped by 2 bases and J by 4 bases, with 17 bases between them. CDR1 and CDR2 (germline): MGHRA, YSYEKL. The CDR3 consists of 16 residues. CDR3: CASSQSPGHAGETQYF. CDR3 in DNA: TGCGCCAGCAGCCAATCCCCGGGACACGCCGGAGAGACCCAGTACTTC.

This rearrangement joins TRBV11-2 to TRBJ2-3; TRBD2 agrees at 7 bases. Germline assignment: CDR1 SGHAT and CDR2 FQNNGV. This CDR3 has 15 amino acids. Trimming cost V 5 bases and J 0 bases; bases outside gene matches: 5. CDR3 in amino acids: CASSPERGSTDTQYF. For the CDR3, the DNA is TGTGCCAGCAGCCCCGAGCGGGGAAGCACAGATACGCAGTATTTT.

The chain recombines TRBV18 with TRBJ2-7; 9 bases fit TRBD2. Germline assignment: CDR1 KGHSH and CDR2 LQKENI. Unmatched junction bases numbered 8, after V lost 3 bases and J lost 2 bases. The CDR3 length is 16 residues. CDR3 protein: CASSPTSTSGTYEQYF. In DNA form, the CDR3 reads TGTGCCAGCTCACCTACCTCGACTAGCGGTACCTACGAGCAGTACTTC.

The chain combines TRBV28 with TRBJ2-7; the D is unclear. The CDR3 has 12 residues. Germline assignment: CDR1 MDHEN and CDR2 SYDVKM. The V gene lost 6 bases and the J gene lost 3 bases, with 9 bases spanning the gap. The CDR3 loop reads CASRLSHYEQYF. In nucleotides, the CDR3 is TGTGCCAGCAGATTAAGCCACTACGAGCAGTACTTC.

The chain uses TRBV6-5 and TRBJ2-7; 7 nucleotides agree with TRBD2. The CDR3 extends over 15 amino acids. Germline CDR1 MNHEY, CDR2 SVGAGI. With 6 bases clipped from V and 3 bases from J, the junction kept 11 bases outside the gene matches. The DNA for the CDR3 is TGTGCCAGCAGCAGAGTAGCGGGCGCCTTCTACGAGCAGTACTTC. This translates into CASSRVAGAFYEQYF.

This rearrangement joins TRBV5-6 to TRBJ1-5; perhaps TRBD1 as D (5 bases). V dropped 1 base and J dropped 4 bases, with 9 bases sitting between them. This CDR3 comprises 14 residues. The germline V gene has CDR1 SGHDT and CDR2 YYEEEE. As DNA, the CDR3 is TGTGCCAGCAGCTTGTGGGGGAGGAATCAGCCCCAGCATTTT. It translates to CASSLWGRNQPQHF.

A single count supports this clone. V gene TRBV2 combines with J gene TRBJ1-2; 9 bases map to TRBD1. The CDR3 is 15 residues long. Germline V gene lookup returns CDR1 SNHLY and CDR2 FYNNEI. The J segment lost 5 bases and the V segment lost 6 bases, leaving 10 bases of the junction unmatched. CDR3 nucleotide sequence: TGTGCCAGCAGCTCGAACAGGGGGCGAGGATATGGCTACACCTTC. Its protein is CASSSNRGRGYGYTF.